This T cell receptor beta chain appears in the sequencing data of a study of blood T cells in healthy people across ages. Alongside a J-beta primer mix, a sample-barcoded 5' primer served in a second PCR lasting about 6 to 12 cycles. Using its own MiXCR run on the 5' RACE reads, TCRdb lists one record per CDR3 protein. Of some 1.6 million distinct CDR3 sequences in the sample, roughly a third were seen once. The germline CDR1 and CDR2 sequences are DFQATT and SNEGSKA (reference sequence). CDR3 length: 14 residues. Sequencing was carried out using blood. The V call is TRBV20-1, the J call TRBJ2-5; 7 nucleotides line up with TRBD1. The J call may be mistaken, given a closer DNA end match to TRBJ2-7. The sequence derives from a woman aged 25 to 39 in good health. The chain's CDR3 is CSARVDRVAYEQYF. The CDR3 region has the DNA TGCAGTGCTAGAGTAGACAGGGTAGCGTACGAGCAGTACTTC.